These T cell receptor beta chains were read from a single sample in a study of OX40 agonist ivuxolimab in advanced cancers. Assay used: immunoSEQ multiplex PCR; TCRdb lists only in-frame clones, some missing. The sample lists approximately 60,000 clones, around 90% occurring once. Sequencing used CD4+ or CD8+ T cells sorted from blood, obtained in a trial of the OX40 agonist ivuxolimab. These receptor sequences come from an adult with an advanced solid tumor such as melanoma, head and neck, liver or kidney cancer. Each CDR3 is given without its conserved first and last residue.

V	CDR3
TRBV28	ASSFRGTAHYGYT
TRBV2	ASSETLGLGEQY
TRBV5-6	ASSLVTSGIWQF
TRBV4-1	ASSPSSYYGYT
TRBV19	ASSSTGTSGNTIY
TRBV2	ASRGRLSGNTIY
TRBV25-1	ASSDELAGVYEQY
TRBV10-3	AISESLASSTGELF
TRBV19	ASSKVAGGTDTQY
TRBV5-8	ASIDGNNSPLH
TRBV4-2	ASSQGTAPIYEQY
TRBV11-2	ASSLSNAYEQY
TRBV10-3	AITELRDSHEAF
TRBV7-9	ASSRRTGNKETQY
TRBV7-2	ASSLALGSGDTDTQY
TRBV14	ASSLAGDEQF
TRBV4-2	ASSQGEENPYNEQF
TRBV29-1	SVENGQGAYNEQF
TRBV27	ASSLSSFNEQF
TRBV7-8	ASSPTSGPYNEQF
TRBV11-2	ASSLTGAGGRYEQY
TRBV27	ASSFTGDSPLH
TRBV5-1	ASSLTAGSADTQY
TRBV19	ASSIMTKGDTQY
TRBV15	ATSFETRRNTEAF
TRBV5-1	ASSEGQAPSYEQY
TRBV19	ASSTWTSGINEQF
TRBV16	ASSRVQGAYSYGYT
TRBV11-3	ASSVFLWYEQF
TRBV7-2	ASSSGGRWVSETQY
TRBV25-1	ASSDPQETQY
TRBV6-4	ASSARSTDTQY
TRBV7-6	ASSRNGAGLAAGDTQY
TRBV11-3	ATSQSTASYEQY
TRBV19	ASSQVAGAAYEQY
TRBV7-9	ASSLDTNTEAF
TRBV4-2	ASSPTINTGELF
TRBV10-2	ASSDGEAGLYNEQF
TRBV4-1	ASSQDFGARGYEQY
TRBV15	ATSRGDRVLEAF
TRBV15	ATSRGDRGRNQPQH
TRBV4-1	ASSQDSGAGTEAF
TRBV7-8	ASSLVGGSYNEQF
TRBV14	ASSQGLAGSSYEQY
TRBV27	ASSLTVDTTYEQY
TRBV4-2	ASSQDIRLAGAGETQY
TRBV28	ASSFGGNTEAF
TRBV7-2	ASSSLSYEQY
TRBV11-2	ASSRGDTQY
TRBV27	ASSPLAGEQY
TRBV27	ASRVGTEAF
TRBV7-9	ASSLRTGDEKLF
TRBV18	ASSPDLGPDTQY
TRBV10-3	AISESMAGAYNEQF
TRBV25-1	ASSAVSGTGIHEQF
TRBV19	ASSPGLDQETQY
TRBV27	ASSTPIGGSYEQY
TRBV5-6	ASSLGSGEQF
TRBV6-5	ASRRGLAGTDEQF